Listed here are 14 T cell receptor beta chains from one sample, sequenced in a study of spatial heterogeneity in lung cancer. Time point given: sample taken at primary tumor resection. Each CDR3 protein gets one entry after TCRdb re-called the 5' RACE reads with MiXCR. The sample has some 6,100 distinct CDR3 sequences, under 8.5% seen once. Here the sequenced sample was normal lung tissue next to the tumor, taken at surgery. The receptors stem from a female donor with early-stage non-small cell lung cancer.

This chain uses TRBV7-2 with TRBJ2-3; D unresolved. Between the trimmed V and J ends, which lost 4 bases and 2 bases, there was a span of 10 bases. Per germline, CDR1 SGHTA and CDR2 FQGNSA. This CDR3 is built from 14 residues. The CDR3 region is CASSSSGVTDTQYF. The CDR3, as DNA: TGTGCCAGCAGCTCCTCAGGCGTCACAGATACGCAGTATTTT.

By sample fraction, this clonotype is medium-sized. V gene TRBV6-5 combines with J gene TRBJ1-2; D remains ambiguous. CDR3 length: 11 amino acids. Trimming cost V 6 bases and J 5 bases, with 7 bases left between them. Germline CDR1 and CDR2: MNHEY and SVGAGI. The CDR3 nucleotides are TGTGCCAGCAGCGGGAAATATGGCTACACCTTC. It specifies CASSGKYGYTF.

This clonotype ranks as medium-sized. J is TRBJ1-5 and V is TRBV4-1, with D possibly matching TRBD1 (5 bases). Trimming pared 9 bases from V and 0 bases from J, leaving 15 bases between. The germline gives CDR1 MGHRA, CDR2 YSYEKL. The CDR3 has 15 amino acids. The CDR3 here is CASTPQENSNQPQHF. The CDR3 coding sequence is TGCGCCAGTACCCCACAGGAGAATAGCAATCAGCCCCAGCATTTT.

This clonotype turned up a few times. The chain has TRBV5-6 and TRBJ2-7; the D gene is possibly TRBD1 (6 bases). V lost 0 bases, J lost 3 bases, and 10 bases lay in between. CDR3 length: 14 residues. CDR1 SGHDT and CDR2 YYEEEE come from the germline V gene. The CDR3 nucleotides read TGTGCCAGCAGCTTGGCCGGGACATACTACGAGCAGTACTTC. It is translated as CASSLAGTYYEQYF.

The chain couples TRBV20-1 to TRBJ2-1; D is unresolved. With 6 bases removed from V and 2 bases from J, the gap between germline ends came to 8 bases. CDR1 is DFQATT, CDR2 SNEGSKA, per germline (reference sequence). The CDR3 is 12 residues long. For the CDR3, the DNA is TGCAGTGCCGTCGACACCTACAATGAGCAGTTCTTC. This gives the protein CSAVDTYNEQFF.

This clonotype has a count of ten or more. The rearrangement uses TRBV30 and TRBJ2-2; D not certain. Germline V gene data show CDR1 as GTSNPN and CDR2 as SVGIG (reference sequence). The V end was cut by 4 bases, the J end by 2 bases, with 11 bases between. CDR3 length: 14 amino acids. DNA for the CDR3: TGTGCCTGGAAGGACGGCCCCAACACCGGGGAGCTGTTTTTT. Protein sequence: CAWKDGPNTGELFF.

Many counts were recorded for this clonotype. This chain joins TRBV5-4 and TRBJ2-5, with 10 bases fitting TRBD1. The CDR3 covers 14 residues. The V gene's germline CDR1 is SGHNT and CDR2 YYREEE (reference sequence). J was trimmed by 0 bases and V by 7 bases; bases with no gene match: 3. The CDR3 region has the DNA TGTGCCAGCTTGGGACAGGGGTACCAAGAGACCCAGTACTTC. Amino acid sequence: CASLGQGYQETQYF.

Many counts were recorded for this clonotype. The chain has TRBV11-2 and TRBJ1-6; D gene ambiguous. In germline, CDR1 is SGHAT, CDR2 FQNNGV. This CDR3 comprises 13 residues. V lost 3 bases to trimming and J lost 9 bases, with 9 bases between them. The CDR3 here is CASSFRESSPLHF. CDR3 in DNA: TGTGCCAGCAGCTTTAGGGAGAGTTCACCCCTCCACTTT.

This clonotype appeared many times. This sequence joins TRBV27 and TRBJ2-7; 9 bases match TRBD1. V dropped 0 bases and J dropped 3; count of bases not matched to a gene: 15. Per germline, CDR1 MNHEY and CDR2 SMNVEV (reference sequence). The CDR3 length is 19 residues. CDR3 residues: CASSLSGVIGTGSFYEQYF. The CDR3 DNA reads as TGTGCCAGCAGTTTATCGGGAGTTATAGGGACAGGGTCCTTCTACGAGCAGTACTTC.

This clonotype occurred a few times. The chain has TRBV7-3 and TRBJ1-3, with D unresolved. The CDR3 has 15 residues. Germline V CDR1 and CDR2: SGHTA, FQGTGA. V lost 5 bases, J lost 0 bases, and 11 bases lay in between. In DNA form, the CDR3 reads TGTGCCAGCAGCCGACCTGAGAGCTCTGGAAACACCATATATTTT. Encoded protein: CASSRPESSGNTIYF.

This clonotype was seen more than once but under ten times. V gene TRBV7-9 combines with J gene TRBJ2-7, with D possibly matching TRBD2 (6 bases). This CDR3 spans 15 amino acids. Germline CDR1 SEHNR, CDR2 FQNEAQ (reference sequence). Trimming left V 1 base short and J 7 bases short, with 17 bases between. CDR3 bases: TGTGCCAGCAGCTTAGTTTCAGGCGGGGAACGAGAGCAGTACTTC. It codes for CASSLVSGGEREQYF.

This clonotype was seen more than once but under ten times. This chain joins TRBV30 and TRBJ1-4; a weak D match, TRBD1 (5 bases). CDR3 length: 13 amino acids. V dropped 7 bases and J dropped 3 bases, with 12 bases sitting between them. Looked up from germline, CDR1 is GTSNPN and CDR2 is SVGIG (reference sequence). CDR3 bases: TGTGCCTATTCAGGGTGGGCTAATGAAAAACTGTTTTTT. Encoded protein: CAYSGWANEKLFF.

This clonotype has only a few counts. The rearrangement uses TRBV12-3 or TRBV12-4 and TRBJ1-2; no definite D call. This CDR3 has 13 amino acids. V gave up 2 bases and J gave up 4 bases, with 8 bases separating them. CDR3 sequence: CASSLILSYGYTF. As DNA, the CDR3 is TGTGCCAGCAGTTTAATACTCAGCTATGGCTACACCTTC.

V usage is TRBV7-2 and J usage is TRBJ2-3; possibly TRBD1 or TRBD2 for D (6 bases each). The ends were cut back, 5 bases at V and 5 bases at J, with 23 bases in the middle. This CDR3 is 17 amino acids long. CDR1 is SGHTA and CDR2 is FQGNSA in the germline V gene. The CDR3 reads CASSPPGGGLMRDTQYF. The CDR3, as DNA: TGTGCCAGCAGCCCTCCCGGGGGCGGGTTGATGAGAGATACGCAGTATTTT. The variable domain in full, completed from reference TRBV7-2 and TRBJ2-3, reads GAGVSQSPSNKVTEKGKDVELRCDPISGHTALYWYRQSLGQGLEFLIYFQGNSAPDKSGLPSDRFSAERTGGSVSTLTIQRTQQEDSAVYLCASSPPGGGLMRDTQYFGPGTRLTVL.